These 6 T cell receptor beta chains came from one sample sequenced in a study of T cells in Graves' hyperthyroidism and ophthalmopathy. Amplified regions were TCR beta CDR3 sequences from RNA transcripts. The HTBI set primed first-round TCR CDR3 RT-PCR. TCRdb passed the multiplex PCR reads through MiXCR, listing each CDR3 protein once. The sample records roughly 640,000 distinct CDR3 sequences, about a sixth being singletons. Sequenced input: blood. The receptors were gathered from a woman aged 40-49 years with Graves' ophthalmopathy.

This clonotype has at least ten counts. This chain connects TRBV5-1 to TRBJ2-7, with D possibly being TRBD2 (7 bases). With 4 bases removed from V and 0 bases from J, the gap between germline ends came to 17 bases. Germline loops: CDR1 SGHRS, CDR2 YFSETQ. The CDR3 runs to 16 residues. CDR3 amino acids: CASSPHGGQASYEQYF. The CDR3 bases are TGCGCCAGCAGCCCCCACGGGGGGCAGGCCTCCTACGAGCAGTACTTC.

This clonotype occurred many times. This chain joins TRBV28 and TRBJ1-1, with D perhaps TRBD1 (6 bases). Trimming left V 1 base short and J 4 bases short, with 10 bases between. CDR1 is MDHEN and CDR2 is SYDVKM in the germline V gene. CDR3 length: 14 amino acids. The CDR3 is CASSLYREGTEAFF. CDR3 bases: TGTGCCAGCAGTTTATACAGGGAAGGCACTGAAGCTTTCTTT. Full variable domain (remainder filled in from reference TRBV28 and TRBJ1-1): DVKVTQSSRYLVKRTGEKVFLECVQDMDHENMFWYRQDPGLGLRLIYFSYDVKMKEKGDIPEGYSVSREKKERFSLILESASTNQTSMYLCASSLYREGTEAFFGQGTRLTVV.

The chain employs TRBV15 and TRBJ2-5, with TRBD2 matching 10 bases. Germline V gene lookup returns CDR1 LNHNV and CDR2 YYDKDF (reference sequence). Unmatched junction bases numbered 8, after V lost 3 bases and J lost 4 bases. The CDR3 runs 16 residues. CDR3 coding DNA: TGTGCCACCAGCAGTCCTCTAGCGGGAGAGCGAGAGACCCAGTACTTC. Residues: CATSSPLAGERETQYF. Full variable domain (outside the CDR3, taken from reference TRBV15 and TRBJ2-5): DAMVIQNPRYQVTQFGKPVTLSCSQTLNHNVMYWYQQKSSQAPKLLFHYYDKDFNNEADTPDNFQSRRPNTSFCFLDIRSPGLGDTAMYLCATSSPLAGERETQYFGPGTRLLVL.

In its sample, this clonotype was seen many times. J is TRBJ1-3 and V is TRBV3-1, with D uncertain. V lost 4 bases and J 0 bases, leaving 7 bases between the germline ends. This CDR3 region has 14 residues. Germline CDR1 and CDR2: LGHDT and YNNKEL (reference sequence). DNA of the CDR3: TGTGCCAGCAGCCGAGACGGCTCTGGAAACACCATATATTTT. It is translated as CASSRDGSGNTIYF.

The V and J genes are TRBV6-5 and TRBJ1-3, with unresolved D. V lost 0 bases to trimming and J lost 2 bases, with 5 bases between them. Germline values: CDR1 MNHEY, CDR2 SVGAGI. The CDR3 is 14 amino acids. The CDR3 sequence is CASSYSVTGNTIYF. In nucleotides, the CDR3 is TGTGCCAGCAGTTACTCAGTAACTGGAAACACCATATATTTT.

Notes on this clonotype: A much larger clone is a single base away; this may be a read error. The chain employs TRBV12-3 or TRBV12-4 and TRBJ2-7; the D gene could be TRBD1 or TRBD2 (7 bases each). This CDR3 region has 14 residues. Trimming removed 8 bases from V and 3 bases from J, with 17 bases in between. CDR3 bases: TGTGCCAGCTGGGGGGGACAGATGATCTACGAGCAGTACTTC. This encodes CASWGGQMIYEQYF.